The rows below give T cell receptor beta chains drawn from one sample of a study of cytomegalovirus exposure and HLA in healthy donors. Here immunoSEQ multiplex PCR was the method, and the copy in TCRdb shows in-frame clones only, minus some. The sample contains some 250,000 clones, 82% of which appear only once. The specimen sequenced was PBMCs. The receptors derive from a woman aged 40-49 years in good health and CMV-seropositive. Each CDR3 is given with its conserved first and last residue. The D gene is left open where the match is weak. The size field is filled for only some rows; it gives once, few, many or a size class.

abundance: -; v_gene: TRBV30; d_gene: TRBD2; j_gene: TRBJ2-2; CDR3nt: TGTGCCTGGAGTGTAGGACTAGCGGGAATCGGGGAGCTGTTTTTT; CDR3aa: CAWSVGLAGIGELFF
abundance: -; v_gene: TRBV7-2; d_gene: -; j_gene: TRBJ1-5; CDR3nt: TGTGCCAGCACCACGGGGGGGTATTATAGCAATCAGCCCCAGCATTTT; CDR3aa: CASTTGGYYSNQPQHF
abundance: -; v_gene: TRBV7-2; d_gene: -; j_gene: TRBJ2-5; CDR3nt: TGTGCCAGCAGCACTAGTGGCCCTGTGGAGACCCAGTACTTC; CDR3aa: CASSTSGPVETQYF
abundance: -; v_gene: TRBV10-2; d_gene: -; j_gene: TRBJ2-2; CDR3nt: TGCGCCAGCTCTCGAACAGCCATCAACACCGGGGAGCTGTTTTTT; CDR3aa: CASSRTAINTGELFF
abundance: -; v_gene: TRBV7-2; d_gene: TRBD1; j_gene: TRBJ2-1; CDR3nt: TGTGCCAGCAGCACCCGGACAGGTTTCCTTTACAATGAGCAGTTCTTC; CDR3aa: CASSTRTGFLYNEQFF
abundance: -; v_gene: TRBV19; d_gene: TRBD1; j_gene: TRBJ2-7; CDR3nt: TGTGCCAGTAGCCGGGACAGGGTGACCTACGAGCAGTACTTC; CDR3aa: CASSRDRVTYEQYF
abundance: -; v_gene: TRBV4-2; d_gene: -; j_gene: TRBJ2-6; CDR3nt: TGTGCCAGCAGCCAAGGAGCGCAACGGACTGGGGCCAACGTCCTGACTTTC; CDR3aa: CASSQGAQRTGANVLTF
abundance: once; v_gene: TRBV19; d_gene: -; j_gene: TRBJ1-3; CDR3nt: TGTGCCAGTAGTATAGATCTGAGAGGGAGCTCTGGAAACACCATATATTTT; CDR3aa: CASSIDLRGSSGNTIYF
abundance: -; v_gene: TRBV30; d_gene: TRBD1; j_gene: TRBJ1-5; CDR3nt: TGTGCCTGGAGTCCCGACAGGGGAAGCAATCAGCCCCAGCATTTT; CDR3aa: CAWSPDRGSNQPQHF
abundance: -; v_gene: TRBV7-8; d_gene: -; j_gene: TRBJ2-7; CDR3nt: TGTGCCAGCAGCGGGGCCGAGCAGTACTTC; CDR3aa: CASSGAEQYF
abundance: -; v_gene: TRBV7-9; d_gene: -; j_gene: TRBJ2-1; CDR3nt: TGTGCCAGCAGCTTCAATAGGGGTGAGCAGTTCTTC; CDR3aa: CASSFNRGEQFF
abundance: -; v_gene: TRBV18; d_gene: -; j_gene: TRBJ1-1; CDR3nt: TGTGCCAGCTCACCACTCGCCGGTTTTACTGAAGCTTTCTTT; CDR3aa: CASSPLAGFTEAFF
abundance: few; v_gene: TRBV7-9; d_gene: TRBD1; j_gene: TRBJ1-4; CDR3nt: TGTGCCAGCAGCTTGAAAGGGGGCGTCACTGAAAAACTGTTTTTT; CDR3aa: CASSLKGGVTEKLFF
abundance: -; v_gene: TRBV4-1; d_gene: TRBD2; j_gene: TRBJ2-3; CDR3nt: TGCGCCAGCAGCCAACCAGCGGGAGGGTTCACAGATACGCAGTATTTT; CDR3aa: CASSQPAGGFTDTQYF
abundance: -; v_gene: TRBV19; d_gene: TRBD1; j_gene: TRBJ1-2; CDR3nt: TGTGCCAGTAGTTTTGGGACAGCTGGCTACACCTTC; CDR3aa: CASSFGTAGYTF
abundance: -; v_gene: TRBV28; d_gene: TRBD1; j_gene: TRBJ2-2; CDR3nt: TGTGCCATCCCCGGGACAGTGGGCGGAACCGGGGAGCTGTTTTTT; CDR3aa: CAIPGTVGGTGELFF
abundance: -; v_gene: TRBV5-5; d_gene: TRBD1; j_gene: TRBJ2-5; CDR3nt: TGTGCCAGCAGCTTACAGGGGTACCAAGAGACCCAGTACTTC; CDR3aa: CASSLQGYQETQYF
abundance: -; v_gene: TRBV7-9; d_gene: -; j_gene: TRBJ2-1; CDR3nt: TGTGCCAGCAGCTCCCGCGGCGGGGGCCCCTACAATGAGCAGTTCTTC; CDR3aa: CASSSRGGGPYNEQFF
abundance: -; v_gene: TRBV9; d_gene: TRBD2; j_gene: TRBJ2-3; CDR3nt: TGTGCCAGCAGCGTTAGCGGGATAGGGGCAGATACGCAGTATTTT; CDR3aa: CASSVSGIGADTQYF
abundance: -; v_gene: TRBV7-3; d_gene: -; j_gene: TRBJ1-1; CDR3nt: TGTGCCAGCAGCGCGATGGGGAGGGCAAACACTGAAGCTTTCTTT; CDR3aa: CASSAMGRANTEAFF
abundance: -; v_gene: TRBV5-6; d_gene: TRBD2; j_gene: TRBJ2-2; CDR3nt: TGTGCCAGCAGCCCTCGGGGAGGGGTCAACACCGGGGAGCTGTTTTTT; CDR3aa: CASSPRGGVNTGELFF
abundance: -; v_gene: TRBV7-2; d_gene: -; j_gene: TRBJ1-1; CDR3nt: TGTGCCAGCAGCTTAGCCAGGAACACTGAAGCTTTCTTT; CDR3aa: CASSLARNTEAFF
abundance: few; v_gene: TRBV5-6; d_gene: -; j_gene: TRBJ1-2; CDR3nt: TGTGCCAGCAGCTTGTTTGGGCCCTACTATGGCTACACCTTC; CDR3aa: CASSLFGPYYGYTF
abundance: -; v_gene: TRBV11-3; d_gene: TRBD1; j_gene: TRBJ2-7; CDR3nt: TGTGCCAGCAGAACAGGGGGCAAAAGTGGCGAGCAGTACTTC; CDR3aa: CASRTGGKSGEQYF
abundance: -; v_gene: TRBV28; d_gene: TRBD1; j_gene: TRBJ1-2; CDR3nt: TGTGCCAGCAGTCTCCTAACAGGGGCCTATGGCTACACCTTC; CDR3aa: CASSLLTGAYGYTF
abundance: -; v_gene: TRBV4-3; d_gene: -; j_gene: TRBJ2-5; CDR3nt: TGCGCCAGCAGCCAAGAACGCATTGGGGGGAAAGAGACCCAGTACTTC; CDR3aa: CASSQERIGGKETQYF
abundance: -; v_gene: TRBV27; d_gene: -; j_gene: TRBJ1-6; CDR3nt: TGTGCCAGCAGTTCCCCGCGCCCCGGGGAGTCACCCCTCCACTTT; CDR3aa: CASSSPRPGESPLHF
abundance: -; v_gene: TRBV30; d_gene: TRBD2; j_gene: TRBJ2-4; CDR3nt: TGTGCCTGGAGTGTAAGGCGGGGGGCTTTTCAGTACTTC; CDR3aa: CAWSVRRGAFQYF
abundance: -; v_gene: TRBV2; d_gene: -; j_gene: TRBJ1-1; CDR3nt: TGTGCCAGCAGTTCCCGACAGCCGACCACTGAAGCTTTCTTT; CDR3aa: CASSSRQPTTEAFF
abundance: -; v_gene: TRBV4-1; d_gene: TRBD2; j_gene: TRBJ2-3; CDR3nt: TGCGCCAGCAGCCAAGAAGAGCCCGCGGGAGGGCCGGGAACAGATACGCAGTATTTT; CDR3aa: CASSQEEPAGGPGTDTQYF
abundance: -; v_gene: TRBV11-3; d_gene: -; j_gene: TRBJ1-6; CDR3nt: TGTGCCAGCAGCTCCAGACAGAAAATCTCCTATAATTCACCCCTCCACTTT; CDR3aa: CASSSRQKISYNSPLHF
abundance: -; v_gene: TRBV7-9; d_gene: -; j_gene: TRBJ1-3; CDR3nt: TGTGCCAGCAGCTTAACAAGGGGCCCAGGAAACACCATATATTTT; CDR3aa: CASSLTRGPGNTIYF
abundance: few; v_gene: TRBV27; d_gene: -; j_gene: TRBJ1-4; CDR3nt: TGTGCCAGCAGTCGGTTTGTTAATGAAAAACTGTTTTTT; CDR3aa: CASSRFVNEKLFF
abundance: once; v_gene: TRBV7-2; d_gene: -; j_gene: TRBJ1-3; CDR3nt: TGTGCCAGCACTAGGGGCTCTGGAAACACCATATATTTT; CDR3aa: CASTRGSGNTIYF
abundance: -; v_gene: TRBV5-4; d_gene: -; j_gene: TRBJ2-7; CDR3nt: TGTGCCAGCAGCTTGGAATCGGGGTCCCCCTCCTACGAGCAGTACTTC; CDR3aa: CASSLESGSPSYEQYF
abundance: -; v_gene: TRBV29-1; d_gene: TRBD1; j_gene: TRBJ1-2; CDR3nt: TGCAGCGTGACAGACAGAATCCAGGGGGCAATTCTTGGCTACACCTTC; CDR3aa: CSVTDRIQGAILGYTF
abundance: -; v_gene: TRBV4-3; d_gene: TRBD1; j_gene: TRBJ1-2; CDR3nt: TGCGCCAGCAGCCAAGACCGTACAGGGGGCGGTGGCTACACCTTC; CDR3aa: CASSQDRTGGGGYTF
abundance: -; v_gene: TRBV2; d_gene: -; j_gene: TRBJ1-6; CDR3nt: TGTGCCAGCAAGGGCCAGGGAGGATCACCCCTCCACTTT; CDR3aa: CASKGQGGSPLHF
abundance: -; v_gene: TRBV4-3; d_gene: TRBD1; j_gene: TRBJ2-2; CDR3nt: TGCGCCAGCAGCCAAGAGATCCCCGGACAGGCGAACACCGGGGAGCTGTTTTTT; CDR3aa: CASSQEIPGQANTGELFF
abundance: -; v_gene: TRBV6-5; d_gene: TRBD2; j_gene: TRBJ2-3; CDR3nt: TGTGCCAGCAGTTGGTCTAGCGGGGGGGTGGCAGATACGCAGTATTTT; CDR3aa: CASSWSSGGVADTQYF
abundance: -; v_gene: TRBV7-6; d_gene: TRBD1; j_gene: TRBJ1-2; CDR3nt: TGTGCCAGCAGCTTAGGGACAGGGGGCTATGGCTACACCTTC; CDR3aa: CASSLGTGGYGYTF
abundance: -; v_gene: TRBV5-6; d_gene: -; j_gene: TRBJ2-5; CDR3nt: TGTGCCAGCAGCGGTGGACAGCAAGAGACCCAGTACTTC; CDR3aa: CASSGGQQETQYF
abundance: -; v_gene: TRBV5-4; d_gene: -; j_gene: TRBJ2-2; CDR3nt: TGTGCCAGCAGCTTAAATAGAGCCCCCGGGGAGCTGTTTTTT; CDR3aa: CASSLNRAPGELFF
abundance: once; v_gene: TRBV2; d_gene: TRBD1; j_gene: TRBJ1-1; CDR3nt: TGTGCCAGCAGGAAAGACAGGGATGAAGCTTTCTTT; CDR3aa: CASRKDRDEAFF
abundance: once; v_gene: TRBV5-8; d_gene: -; j_gene: TRBJ2-7; CDR3nt: TGTGCCAGCAGCTTGGCGCCTACCTACGAGCAGTACTTC; CDR3aa: CASSLAPTYEQYF
abundance: -; v_gene: TRBV6-5; d_gene: -; j_gene: TRBJ2-7; CDR3nt: TGTGCCAGCAGTTTAAACAGCTACGAGCAGTACTTC; CDR3aa: CASSLNSYEQYF
abundance: -; v_gene: TRBV6-5; d_gene: TRBD1; j_gene: TRBJ1-5; CDR3nt: TGTGCCAGCAGAGAAACAGGGGGGAATCAGCCCCAGCATTTT; CDR3aa: CASRETGGNQPQHF
abundance: once; v_gene: TRBV7-9; d_gene: -; j_gene: TRBJ2-7; CDR3nt: TGTGCCAGCAGCCGACTAGTAAGCGAGCAGTACTTC; CDR3aa: CASSRLVSEQYF
abundance: -; v_gene: TRBV30; d_gene: -; j_gene: TRBJ1-1; CDR3nt: TGTGCCTGGAGTACGGGGATAGGCACTGAAGCTTTCTTT; CDR3aa: CAWSTGIGTEAFF
abundance: -; v_gene: TRBV28; d_gene: TRBD1; j_gene: TRBJ2-7; CDR3nt: TGTGCCAGCACCCCCCGACAGGGGGTCTACGAGCAGTACTTC; CDR3aa: CASTPRQGVYEQYF
abundance: -; v_gene: TRBV10-2; d_gene: TRBD1; j_gene: TRBJ1-1; CDR3nt: TGCGCCGCCGACAGGGGCATGAACACTGAAGCTTTCTTT; CDR3aa: CAADRGMNTEAFF
abundance: -; v_gene: TRBV7-2; d_gene: TRBD1; j_gene: TRBJ2-7; CDR3nt: TGTGCCAGCAGCTTATCTCCAGGGGGCCCCTACGAGCAGTACTTC; CDR3aa: CASSLSPGGPYEQYF
abundance: -; v_gene: TRBV19; d_gene: -; j_gene: TRBJ1-2; CDR3nt: TGTGCCAGTTCCGGACAGAACTATGGCTACACCTTC; CDR3aa: CASSGQNYGYTF
abundance: -; v_gene: TRBV5-4; d_gene: TRBD2; j_gene: TRBJ2-7; CDR3nt: TGTGCCAGCAGCCGGACTAGCGGGAGGGCTAACGAGCAGTACTTC; CDR3aa: CASSRTSGRANEQYF
abundance: -; v_gene: TRBV30; d_gene: -; j_gene: TRBJ1-2; CDR3nt: TGTGCCTGGAGTGGGGGGCTCGGGAGGGGCTGGGGCTATGGCTACACCTTC; CDR3aa: CAWSGGLGRGWGYGYTF
abundance: few; v_gene: TRBV7-2; d_gene: -; j_gene: TRBJ2-7; CDR3nt: TGTGCCAGCAGCTCGGACGGGAGAGCTGGGGAGCAGTACTTC; CDR3aa: CASSSDGRAGEQYF
abundance: -; v_gene: TRBV13; d_gene: -; j_gene: TRBJ2-5; CDR3nt: TGTGCCAGCAGCTCGAAGGGGGATCGGGAGACCCAGTACTTC; CDR3aa: CASSSKGDRETQYF